The T cell receptor beta chain under discussion was sequenced for a study of blood T cell repertoires in COVID-19. In the study overall: T cells, B-cell-depleted T cells, or PBMCs supplied cDNA or gDNA.

Generated by immunoSEQ multiplex PCR, the TCRdb table keeps only in-frame clones and is missing some. The table includes 84,000 or so clones, roughly 80% detected once. Seattle enrolled patients during active infection and tracked them longitudinally. The CDR3 contains 16 residues. Germline V gives CDR1 SGHRS, CDR2 YFSETQ. Trimming took off 4 bases at V and 0 bases at J, with 17 bases between the two ends. This sequence originates from a man aged 60-69 years with COVID-19, enrolled during active disease. Sequenced input: peripheral blood. J is TRBJ2-7 and V is TRBV5-1; tentative D call: TRBD1 (6 bases). CDR3 bases: TGCGCCAGCAGCGCGTCCTCAGGGGTTAGCTCCTACGAGCAGTACTTC. It codes for CASSASSGVSSYEQYF.